The 12 T cell receptor beta chains below were found in one sample sequenced in a study of PD-1 blockade in mismatch repair-deficient tumors. Repertoires were generated with immunoSEQ multiplex PCR, while TCRdb's copy carries only in-frame clones and drops some. The table records some 100,000 clones, 82% of them present only once. The starting material was peripheral blood, obtained about 36 weeks after starting pembrolizumab. The receptors were sampled from an adult with mismatch repair-deficient cancer.

The rearrangement links TRBV9 to TRBJ2-2; 7 positions agree with TRBD1. Germline V CDR1 and CDR2: SGDLS, YYNGEE. This CDR3 contains 16 residues. V shed 0 bases and J 1 base; nucleotides not matched to a gene: 3. The DNA of the CDR3 is TGTGCCAGCAGCGTAGGAGCAGGGGGGAACACCGGGGAGCTGTTTTTT. Amino acids: CASSVGAGGNTGELFF.

This clone was seen a single time. The CDR3 is CASSYARDSSYEQYF. The CDR3 DNA reads TGTGCCAGCAGTTACGCCCGGGACTCCTCCTACGAGCAGTACTTC. V gene TRBV6-6 combines with J gene TRBJ2-7; TRBD2 might be the D (6 bases). Per the germline V gene, CDR1 is MNHNY and CDR2 is SVGAGI (reference sequence). The CDR3 runs 15 residues. The germline V and J ends were trimmed by 2 bases and 0 bases, with 11 bases remaining between them.

This chain connects TRBV9 to TRBJ1-5, with D maybe TRBD1 (5 bases). With 0 bases removed from V and 4 bases from J, the gap between germline ends came to 11 bases. The CDR3 is 15 amino acids. Germline CDR1 and CDR2: SGDLS and YYNGEE. CDR3 region: CASSVVPGPNQPQHF. The CDR3 DNA is TGTGCCAGCAGCGTAGTTCCGGGACCGAATCAGCCCCAGCATTTT.

The rearrangement uses TRBV5-1 and TRBJ2-7, with 10 bases that match TRBD1. V dropped 4 bases and J dropped 2; count of bases not matched to a gene: 3. Germline lookup yields CDR1 SGHRS and CDR2 YFSETQ. CDR3 length: 14 amino acids. The CDR3 loop is CASSVGQGTYEQYF. Here the CDR3 DNA reads TGCGCCAGCAGCGTGGGACAGGGGACCTACGAGCAGTACTTC.

The V and J genes are TRBV11-1 and TRBJ1-2, with a possible D match to TRBD1 (5 bases). The germline V gene encodes CDR1 SGHAT and CDR2 FQDESV (reference sequence). Trimming removed 1 base from V and 3 bases from J, with 9 bases in between. The CDR3 runs 14 residues. The CDR3 spells CASSLVPGDYGYTF. CDR3 nucleotide sequence: TGTGCCAGCAGCTTAGTTCCGGGGGACTATGGCTACACCTTC.

This chain connects TRBV12-5 to TRBJ1-4; D unresolved. The CDR3 runs to 17 residues. Germline CDR1 LGHNT, CDR2 FRNRAP. The germline V and J ends were trimmed by 1 base and 4 bases, with 16 bases remaining between them. CDR3 in DNA: TGTGCTAGTGGTTTGGGAGTTTTTTCAGGAAGTAATGAAAAACTGTTTTTT. This encodes CASGLGVFSGSNEKLFF.

For this clone: This same CDR3 is encoded by further DNA sequences in the sample. The chain combines TRBV5-1 with TRBJ1-5; tentatively, D is TRBD1 (5 bases). The CDR3 has 14 residues. The V end was cut by 2 bases, the J end by 1 base, with 7 bases between. The V gene's germline CDR1 is SGHRS and CDR2 YFSETQ. The CDR3 loop is CASSLAGSNQPQHF. The DNA of the CDR3 is TGCGCCAGCAGCTTAGCAGGGAGCAATCAGCCCCAGCATTTT.

The rearrangement links TRBV5-1 to TRBJ2-1, with D tentatively TRBD1 (5 bases). The CDR3 spans 13 residues. Per germline, CDR1 SGHRS and CDR2 YFSETQ. V shed 0 bases and J shed 6 bases, with 7 bases lying between them. This CDR3 is CASSLGQPNEQFF. CDR3 in DNA: TGCGCCAGCAGCTTGGGACAGCCCAATGAGCAGTTCTTC.

The rearrangement joins TRBV6-5 to TRBJ2-5; D is unclear. Germline V gene data show CDR1 as MNHEY and CDR2 as SVGAGI. Between the trimmed V and J ends, which lost 5 bases and 6 bases, there was a span of 10 bases. This CDR3 is built from 12 residues. The CDR3 coding sequence is TGTGCCAGCAGTGGAACGGGTCAGACCCAGTACTTC. Protein: CASSGTGQTQYF.

This clone was seen only a few times. The J gene is TRBJ1-2, the V gene TRBV6-5, with TRBD1 as a possible D gene (5 bases). This CDR3 is 14 amino acids long. V lost 0 bases, J lost 4 bases, and 9 bases lay in between. The V gene's germline CDR1 is MNHEY and CDR2 SVGAGI. Here the CDR3 DNA reads TGTGCCAGCAGTTACTCGGGGGTCGGCTATGGCTACACCTTC. Residues: CASSYSGVGYGYTF.

The rearrangement links TRBV19 to TRBJ1-1; D possibly corresponds to TRBD1 (6 bases). Trimming removed 4 bases at V and 4 bases at J, with 13 bases between. This CDR3 spans 14 amino acids. Germline V gives CDR1 LNHDA, CDR2 SQIVND (reference sequence). The CDR3 sequence is CASSSYRDGTEAFF. The CDR3 DNA follows: TGTGCCAGTAGTAGTTACAGGGATGGCACTGAAGCTTTCTTT.

The chain uses TRBV14 and TRBJ1-3, with D possibly being TRBD1 (6 bases). This CDR3 comprises 17 residues. Per the germline V gene, CDR1 is SGHDN and CDR2 is FVKESK. With 2 bases removed from V and 0 bases from J, the gap between germline ends came to 14 bases. Here the CDR3 DNA reads TGTGCCAGCAGCCAACTCTCCGGACAGAGCTCTGGAAACACCATATATTTT. Translated, it gives CASSQLSGQSSGNTIYF.